Following are 13 T cell receptor beta chains from one sample sequenced in a study of blood T cells in healthy people across ages. Combining a sample-barcoded 5' primer with a J-beta primer mix, a second PCR ran for 7 to 11 cycles. MiXCR, run by TCRdb on the 5' RACE reads, gives a single entry per CDR3 protein. Of about 1,600,000 distinct CDR3 sequences in the sample, about 40% were seen once. The sample taken for sequencing was blood. Receptor source: a woman between 18 and 29 years old in good health.

The rearrangement links TRBV9 to TRBJ2-1, with 7 nucleotides matching TRBD1. The germline gives CDR1 SGDLS, CDR2 YYNGEE. The CDR3 is 13 residues long. V shed 3 bases and J 10 bases; nucleotides not matched to a gene: 7. In DNA form, the CDR3 reads TGTGCCAGCAGCGCCACAGGGGAAAGGGAGCAGTTCTTC. Residues: CASSATGEREQFF. The full variable domain, rest sourced from reference TRBV9 and TRBJ2-1, is DSGVTQTPKHLITATGQRVTLRCSPRSGDLSVYWYQQSLDQGLQFLIQYYNGEERAKGNILERFSAQQFPDLHSELNLSSLELGDSALYFCASSATGEREQFFGPGTRLTVL.

The table lists this clonotype with a count of one. This rearrangement joins TRBV27 to TRBJ2-7; 10 bases are a match to TRBD2. With V trimmed by 8 bases and J by 1 base, 5 bases remained unmatched. The CDR3 extends over 14 amino acids. Germline lookup yields CDR1 MNHEY and CDR2 SMNVEV (reference sequence). CDR3 DNA sequence: TGTGCCAGCGGACAACTAGCGGGGTCCTACGAGCAGTACTTC. It yields the protein CASGQLAGSYEQYF.

J is TRBJ2-3 and V is TRBV29-1; no clear D. Germline CDR1 reads SQVTM; CDR2 reads ANQGSEA. The V gene lost 3 bases and the J gene lost 5 bases, with 9 bases spanning the gap. The length of the CDR3 is 12 residues. The CDR3 nucleotides read TGCAGCGTTGATTGGACCTTAGATACGCAGTATTTT. Its protein is CSVDWTLDTQYF.

The chain combines TRBV20-1 with TRBJ2-7, with D tentatively TRBD1 (6 bases). Germline assignment: CDR1 DFQATT and CDR2 SNEGSKA (reference sequence). The length of the CDR3 is 15 residues. Trimming cost V 1 base and J 0 bases, with 13 bases left between them. CDR3 nucleotides: TGCAGTGCTAGAGTCGCCAGGGGCAGCTCCTACGAGCAGTACTTC. This encodes CSARVARGSSYEQYF.

The genes are TRBV7-9 and TRBJ1-2, with TRBD1 matching 8 bases. This CDR3 is 14 amino acids long. The ends lost 5 bases at V and 4 bases at J; junction bases unmatched: 6. The germline gives CDR1 SEHNR, CDR2 FQNEAQ (reference sequence). The CDR3 bases are TGTGCCAGCAGCCCCCGGACAGGGCGCTATGGCTACACCTTC. It yields the protein CASSPRTGRYGYTF.

This chain joins TRBV7-3 and TRBJ2-3; no reliable D call. Trimming left V 5 bases short and J 0 bases short, with 18 bases between. Germline CDR1 reads SGHTA; CDR2 reads FQGTGA. This CDR3 comprises 17 residues. This CDR3 is CASSPRTATRSTDTQYF. As DNA, the CDR3 is TGTGCCAGCAGCCCCCGGACCGCGACTCGTAGCACAGATACGCAGTATTTT.

The chain links TRBV11-3 to TRBJ2-5; the D gene is possibly TRBD2 (6 bases). CDR1 and CDR2 (germline): SGHNT, YENEEA. The ends were cut back, 1 base at V and 2 bases at J, with 14 bases in the middle. This CDR3 is 16 amino acids long. CDR3 sequence: CASSLGVSGEQETQYF. The CDR3 region has the DNA TGTGCCAGCAGCTTAGGGGTTAGCGGAGAGCAAGAGACCCAGTACTTC.

With respect to this clonotype: This likely reflects a read error, since a far larger clone is one base away. This chain connects TRBV7-9 to TRBJ2-7, with D unclear. This CDR3 is built from 12 residues. Germline CDR1 is SEHNR and CDR2 is FQNEAQ (reference sequence). V was cut by 0 bases and J by 5 bases, with 5 bases left in between. The DNA for the CDR3 is TGTGCCAGCAGCTTAGCTACCGACGAGCAGTACTTC. Protein sequence: CASSLATDEQYF.

This clonotype was picked up a small number of times. The V call is TRBV5-6, the J call TRBJ2-3; maybe TRBD2 (5 bases). Between the trimmed V and J ends, which lost 5 bases and 1 base, there was a span of 8 bases. The CDR3 contains 13 residues. Germline V gene lookup returns CDR1 SGHDT and CDR2 YYEEEE. The CDR3 DNA sequence: TGTGCCAGCAGGAAAGCGGGCACAGATACGCAGTATTTT. The encoded protein is CASRKAGTDTQYF.

The gene calls are TRBV6-2 or TRBV6-3 and TRBJ2-3; D is unresolved. Trimming took 9 bases from V and 4 from J, leaving 17 bases between them. The germline V gene has CDR1 MNHEY and CDR2 SVGEGT. The CDR3 has 14 residues. The CDR3 nucleotides are TGTGCCAGTAATCCGTCTGTGGAGCCAGATACGCAGTATTTT. Translation: CASNPSVEPDTQYF.

The gene calls are TRBV6-5 and TRBJ2-1; D is unresolved. Trimming left V 6 bases short and J 7 bases short, with 13 bases between. The CDR3 is 13 residues long. Germline values: CDR1 MNHEY, CDR2 SVGAGI. The CDR3 DNA follows: TGTGCCAGCAGCCAAGTAACTTGGAATGAGCAGTTCTTC. It yields the protein CASSQVTWNEQFF.

This chain links TRBV20-1 with TRBJ2-1; 13 nucleotides match TRBD2. From germline, CDR1 is DFQATT and CDR2 SNEGSKA (reference sequence). The CDR3 is made up of 15 amino acids. V lost 6 bases to trimming and J lost 6 bases; unmatched junction nucleotides: 8. Here the CDR3 DNA reads TGCAGTGCCCTAAGGCGACTAGCGGGAGGCAATGAGCAGTTCTTC. It translates to CSALRRLAGGNEQFF.

This clonotype was found a few times. The chain links TRBV6-5 to TRBJ2-5, with 8 bases that match TRBD1. CDR3 size: 14 residues. Germline CDR1 is MNHEY and CDR2 is SVGAGI. V gave up 0 bases and J gave up 4 bases; unmatched junction bases: 1. The CDR3 DNA sequence: TGTGCCAGCAGTTACTCGGGGACAGGAGAGACCCAGTACTTC. Translated, it gives CASSYSGTGETQYF.